Listed here is a single TCR beta chain. Next came a second PCR, run for about 6 to 11 cycles, which used a sample-barcoded 5' primer along with a J-beta primer mix. Each CDR3 protein is one row after TCRdb ran MiXCR on the 5' RACE reads. Seen here are under 2,000,000 distinct CDR3 sequences, less than 50% observed once, and the top ten hold more than 2%. Caucasian individuals from Russia who were healthy and aged 6 to 90 acted as donors. This record belongs to a study of blood T cells in healthy people across ages. The origin of this receptor is a woman aged 40 to 50 in good health. Sequencing used blood.

The CDR3 protein is CASSRRDTGSYNSPLHF. The CDR3 nucleotides are TGTGCCAGCAGCCGGAGAGACACAGGCTCCTATAATTCACCCCTCCACTTT. The genes are TRBV14 and TRBJ1-6, with D perhaps TRBD1 (5 bases). Germline values: CDR1 SGHDN, CDR2 FVKESK. The V end was cut by 4 bases, the J end by 0 bases, with 13 bases between. The CDR3 consists of 17 residues.